The clone carrying this T cell receptor beta chain came up many times. Total RNA, at least 5 micrograms per sample, came from PBMCs. The CDR3 is made up of 14 amino acids. The J segment lost 4 bases and the V segment lost 3 bases, leaving 6 bases of the junction unmatched. CDR1 and CDR2 from the germline V gene are DFQATT and SNEGSKA (reference sequence). A J-beta primer mix and a sample-barcoded 5' primer were used in a second PCR of about 7 to 12 cycles. Each TCR beta cDNA got a 12-nucleotide random molecular identifier. Each CDR3 protein gets one entry after TCRdb re-called the 5' RACE reads with MiXCR. The sample includes 1 million to 1.2 million distinct CDR3 sequences, around two fifths seen only once; the top ten take around 13%. The data stem from a study of blood T cells in healthy people across ages.

J is TRBJ1-2 and V is TRBV20-1; 9 bases line up with TRBD1. This receptor was taken from a young man in good health. Sequenced: blood. CDR3 amino acids: CSASQTGGRYGYTF. The CDR3 region has the DNA TGCAGTGCTAGTCAAACAGGGGGCCGCTATGGCTACACCTTC.